The table lists the clone carrying this T cell receptor (beta chain) with many counts. This sample is drawn from a study of T-cell reconstitution after alpha-beta-depleted transplantation in children. The library targeted TCRbeta and was prepared with unique molecular identifiers. Using its own MiXCR run on the PCR reads, TCRdb lists one record per CDR3 protein. The data show about 690,000 distinct CDR3 sequences, about 15% seen once. Sequencing used PBMCs from the stem cell graft donor, obtained from the stem cell graft. The receptor comes from a human donor who donated a stem cell graft to a child with acute myeloid leukemia.

CDR3 sequence reads: CASSSQGELSTEAFF. CDR3 DNA sequence: TGTGCCAGCAGTTCCCAGGGAGAACTTAGCACTGAAGCTTTCTTT. V is TRBV12-3 or TRBV12-4 and J is TRBJ1-1; tentatively, D is TRBD1 (5 bases). V was clipped by 4 bases and J by 4 bases, with 16 bases between them. The CDR3 has 15 amino acids.